Following are 5 T cell receptor beta chains from one sample sequenced in a study of cytomegalovirus exposure and HLA in healthy donors. Method: immunoSEQ multiplex PCR; TCRdb's copy keeps in-frame clones and lacks some. Of tens of thousands of clones in the sample, around 90% are singletons; the top ten hold 0.95% to 1.5%. The sample taken for sequencing was PBMCs. These receptors originate from a woman in her late teens or twenties in good health and CMV-seronegative.

This sequence joins TRBV6-1 and TRBJ1-3; D is uncertain. The CDR3 spans 13 residues. Between the trimmed V and J ends, which lost 5 bases and 0 bases, there was a span of 5 bases. Per germline, CDR1 MNHNS and CDR2 SASEGT. The DNA of the CDR3 is TGTGCCAGCAGTCCCAACTCTGGAAACACCATATATTTT. Its translation is CASSPNSGNTIYF.

The gene calls are TRBV10-1 and TRBJ2-7; 12 bases agree with TRBD2. V dropped 7 bases and J dropped 2; count of bases not matched to a gene: 12. CDR3 size: 17 residues. CDR1 WNHNN and CDR2 SYGVQD come from the germline V gene (reference sequence). The CDR3 sequence: CASTAGTGLAGPYEQYF. CDR3 sequence (DNA): TGCGCCAGCACCGCCGGAACGGGACTAGCGGGTCCCTACGAGCAGTACTTC.

The chain links TRBV29-1 to TRBJ2-1; 9 bases agree with TRBD2. Germline trimming cut 6 bases from V and 5 bases from J; bases unmatched to any gene: 8. Germline V gene sequence: CDR1 SQVTM, CDR2 ANQGSEA. The length of the CDR3 is 14 residues. The CDR3 nucleotides are TGCAGCGTGGTAGCGGGAGTATTCCACAATGAGCAGTTCTTC. Translating gives CSVVAGVFHNEQFF.

This chain joins TRBV28 and TRBJ2-3, with a weak D call TRBD1 (5 bases). Germline-derived CDR1 and CDR2 are MDHEN and SYDVKM. Between the trimmed V and J ends, which lost 5 bases and 3 bases, there was a span of 12 bases. The CDR3 is 14 residues long. CDR3 coding DNA: TGTGCCAGCAGTCTAGGGGTTTTTACAGATACGCAGTATTTT. Its translation is CASSLGVFTDTQYF.

The rearrangement uses TRBV28 and TRBJ1-3; the D is unclear. Trimming stripped 5 bases from V and 1 base from J, with 9 bases between. Germline V gene lookup returns CDR1 MDHEN and CDR2 SYDVKM. The CDR3 spans 14 residues. The DNA of the CDR3 is TGTGCCAGCAGTATGTCCGGGTCTGGAAACACCATATATTTT. Translating it yields CASSMSGSGNTIYF.